The 6 T cell receptor beta chains presented below share a single source sample, sequenced in a study of hypomethylating agent response in myelodysplastic syndrome. Clones were sequenced by immunoSEQ multiplex PCR, and TCRdb holds only the in-frame ones, with some missing. Among 5,500 to 6,000 clones listed, about nine tenths were seen once. Sequencing used bone marrow, obtained before or after starting hypomethylating agent treatment for myelodysplastic syndrome (not recorded which). Every receptor here comes from a human donor with myelodysplastic syndrome.

In its sample, this clone was seen once. The chain combines TRBV9 with TRBJ2-1; D might be TRBD1 (5 bases). This CDR3 has 14 residues. The germline CDR1 and CDR2 sequences are SGDLS and YYNGEE. Trimming pared 2 bases from V and 8 bases from J, leaving 14 bases between. CDR3 sequence: CASSVSGRVDEQFF. The CDR3, as DNA: TGTGCCAGCAGCGTTTCTGGCAGGGTAGATGAGCAGTTCTTC.

This chain connects TRBV6-1 to TRBJ1-5; D remains ambiguous. CDR1 is MNHNS and CDR2 is SASEGT in the germline V gene. The CDR3 is 13 amino acids. V gave up 4 bases and J gave up 7 bases, with 11 bases separating them. CDR3 nucleotide sequence: TGTGCCAGCAGTGTATCCGGGGAACAGCCCCAGCATTTT. This codes for CASSVSGEQPQHF.

This rearrangement joins TRBV18 to TRBJ2-2; D may match TRBD1 or TRBD2 (5 bases each). This CDR3 comprises 16 residues. Germline loops: CDR1 KGHSH, CDR2 LQKENI. Trimming pared 3 bases from V and 0 bases from J, leaving 11 bases between. CDR3 coding DNA: TGTGCCAGCTCACCGGGACGCCTCCCGAACACCGGGGAGCTGTTTTTT. This sequence encodes CASSPGRLPNTGELFF.

This chain uses TRBV2 with TRBJ1-1; D remains ambiguous. V lost 4 bases to trimming and J lost 2 bases, with 8 bases between them. The CDR3 runs 13 residues. Germline V gene lookup returns CDR1 SNHLY and CDR2 FYNNEI. The CDR3 protein is CASSGRANTEAFF. CDR3 DNA sequence: TGTGCCAGCAGTGGTAGGGCTAACACTGAAGCTTTCTTT.

This chain links TRBV7-2 with TRBJ2-7; D gene uncertain. CDR3 length equals 14 residues. Germline values: CDR1 SGHTA, CDR2 FQGNSA. Trimming shortened V by 5 bases and J by 0 bases, and 11 bases separated the two germline ends. Here the CDR3 DNA reads TGTGCCAGCAGCCAGTCTTGGGGCTCCTACGAGCAGTACTTC. Translation gives CASSQSWGSYEQYF.

The J gene is TRBJ2-7, the V gene TRBV10-3; 8 bases agree with TRBD1. From germline, CDR1 is ENHRY and CDR2 SYGVKD. V lost 6 bases to trimming and J lost 5 bases; unmatched junction nucleotides: 6. This CDR3 is 13 amino acids long. The CDR3 region has the DNA TGTGCCATCAGCGGACAGGGTGGCCACGAGCAGTACGTC. Its translation: CAISGQGGHEQYV.